A single sample is the source of the 17 T cell receptor beta chains below, sequenced in a study of T-cell reconstitution after alpha-beta-depleted transplantation in children. Unique molecular identifiers were built into the TCRbeta library. TCRdb re-analysed the PCR reads in MiXCR, keeping a single row per CDR3 protein. The sample carries around 680,000 distinct CDR3 sequences, approximately 17% recorded once. The input for sequencing was PBMCs from the stem cell graft donor, taken from the stem cell graft. These receptors all come from a human donor who donated a stem cell graft to a child with acute myeloid leukemia.

The J gene is TRBJ1-2, the V gene TRBV25-1; TRBD1 might be the D (5 bases). Germline lookup yields CDR1 MGHDK and CDR2 SYGVNS. Trimming took 1 base from V and 4 from J, leaving 10 bases between them. The CDR3 extends over 14 amino acids. The CDR3 DNA is TGTGCCAGCAGTGAATGGGGCCAGGGCTATGGCTACACCTTC. This codes for CASSEWGQGYGYTF.

There are a few counts of this clonotype. The chain combines TRBV5-1 with TRBJ2-1; D is ambiguous. The germline gives CDR1 SGHRS, CDR2 YFSETQ. V lost 2 bases and J 0 bases, leaving 24 bases between the germline ends. The CDR3 has 20 residues. CDR3 loop: CASSFPPESLRWSSYNEQFF. DNA for the CDR3: TGCGCCAGCAGCTTTCCCCCCGAGTCGCTCAGATGGAGCTCCTACAATGAGCAGTTCTTC.

The V gene is TRBV4-3, the J gene TRBJ2-2; D not resolved. The V gene lost 0 bases and the J gene lost 5 bases, with 10 bases spanning the gap. CDR1 is LGHNA, CDR2 YSLEER, per germline. The CDR3 spans 15 residues. The CDR3 is CASSQDEMGTGELFF. In nucleotides, the CDR3 is TGCGCCAGCAGCCAAGATGAGATGGGGACCGGGGAGCTGTTTTTT.

V is TRBV4-1 and J is TRBJ1-1; D possibly corresponds to TRBD1 (5 bases). The germline V gene encodes CDR1 MGHRA and CDR2 YSYEKL. V lost 3 bases and J 1 base, leaving 12 bases between the germline ends. This CDR3 has 15 residues. CDR3 sequence reads: CASSQEGRWNTEAFF. For the CDR3, the DNA is TGCGCCAGCAGCCAGGAGGGACGGTGGAACACTGAAGCTTTCTTT.

The sample holds a few counts of this clonotype. This rearrangement joins TRBV20-1 to TRBJ2-7; 11 bases fit TRBD2. V lost 6 bases and J lost 1; bases outside the gene matches: 11. This CDR3 is built from 16 residues. CDR1 is DFQATT, CDR2 SNEGSKA, per germline (reference sequence). The CDR3 DNA reads TGCAGTGCAGAACGCGGGGCTAGCGGGGGGTCCTACGAGCAGTACTTC. Its protein product is CSAERGASGGSYEQYF.

This clonotype was observed many times. This sequence joins TRBV20-1 and TRBJ2-5; TRBD2 might be the D (5 bases). Germline CDR1 DFQATT, CDR2 SNEGSKA (reference sequence). The germline V and J ends were trimmed by 1 base and 0 bases, with 9 bases remaining between them. This CDR3 contains 14 residues. In DNA form, the CDR3 reads TGCAGTGCTAGAGCCCGGCGGGACCAAGAGACCCAGTACTTC. Encoded protein: CSARARRDQETQYF.

Many counts were recorded for this clonotype. This sequence joins TRBV27 and TRBJ2-7; TRBD1 agrees at 7 bases. The CDR3 has 12 amino acids. The junction had 5 bases not matched to a gene; V was cut back by 11 bases and J by 1 base. Germline values: CDR1 MNHEY, CDR2 SMNVEV (reference sequence). CDR3 nucleotide sequence: TGTGCCTCCAGGACAGGTTCCTACGAGCAGTACTTC. It specifies CASRTGSYEQYF.

This clonotype was seen at least ten times. This sequence joins TRBV5-5 and TRBJ2-5, with 7 bases matching TRBD2. Germline V gene data show CDR1 as SGHKS and CDR2 as YYEKEE (reference sequence). CDR3 length equals 14 residues. V lost 2 bases and J lost 1; bases outside the gene matches: 2. The CDR3: CASSFRTSQETQYF. The CDR3 DNA reads TGTGCCAGCAGCTTCCGGACTAGCCAAGAGACCCAGTACTTC.

This clonotype was seen ten or more times. V is TRBV15 and J is TRBJ2-7; D is undetermined. The CDR3 length is 14 residues. Germline V gene lookup returns CDR1 LNHNV and CDR2 YYDKDF (reference sequence). V dropped 1 base and J dropped 2 bases, with 9 bases sitting between them. CDR3 protein: CATSRVHSPYEQYV. CDR3 nucleotides: TGTGCCACCAGCAGAGTCCACTCCCCCTACGAGCAGTACGTC.

A remark on this clonotype: A much larger clone lies one base from this, so it may be a read error. The J gene is TRBJ2-3, the V gene TRBV20-1; D unclear. From germline, CDR1 is DFQATT and CDR2 SNEGSKA (reference sequence). The CDR3 has 14 amino acids. The chain's CDR3 is CSAREQASTDTLYF. CDR3 nucleotides: TGCAGTGCTAGAGAGCAGGCGAGCACAGATACGCTGTATTTT.

The rearrangement uses TRBV28 and TRBJ2-1; 9 bases fit TRBD2. The CDR3 has 13 amino acids. Germline CDR1 and CDR2: MDHEN and SYDVKM. J lost 7 bases, V lost 8 bases, and 6 bases had no gene match. In DNA form, the CDR3 reads TGTGCCAGCTCGACTAGCGGAAAAAATGAGCAGTTCTTC. The encoded protein is CASSTSGKNEQFF.

This clonotype appeared many times. This sequence joins TRBV20-1 and TRBJ2-5; D gene uncertain. The CDR3 has 16 amino acids. The V end was cut by 2 bases, the J end by 5 bases, with 21 bases between. Germline lookup yields CDR1 DFQATT and CDR2 SNEGSKA (reference sequence). CDR3 coding DNA: TGCAGTGCTAGATCTCAAAGGGCGCTAATCCGGGAGACCCAGTACTTC. It yields the protein CSARSQRALIRETQYF.

The chain links TRBV5-1 to TRBJ2-7; D not certain. V lost 2 bases and J 3 bases, leaving 6 bases between the germline ends. Germline V gene sequence: CDR1 SGHRS, CDR2 YFSETQ. This CDR3 contains 12 residues. CDR3 region: CASSLISYEQYV. CDR3 nucleotides: TGCGCCAGCAGCTTAATCAGCTACGAGCAGTACGTC.

This clonotype showed up many times. The chain recombines TRBV10-3 with TRBJ2-7; perhaps D is TRBD1 or TRBD2 (5 bases each). The V gene's germline CDR1 is ENHRY and CDR2 SYGVKD. V was pared by 6 bases and J by 7 bases, with 19 bases between. This CDR3 region has 14 residues. CDR3: CAISDRDRLTEQYF. CDR3 DNA: TGTGCCATCAGCGACCGGGACCGCCTTACTGAGCAGTACTTC.

This clonotype has ten or more counts. The chain joins TRBV2 to TRBJ2-1; D unresolved. The CDR3 totals 11 residues. Trimming pared 4 bases from V and 11 bases from J, leaving 9 bases between. In germline, CDR1 is SNHLY, CDR2 FYNNEI. This CDR3 is CASSVSTKQFF. DNA of the CDR3: TGTGCCAGCAGTGTCTCTACTAAGCAGTTCTTC.

The chain uses TRBV28 and TRBJ2-7; 8 bases are a match to TRBD1. V lost 10 bases and J lost 1; bases outside the gene matches: 9. The CDR3 has 14 amino acids. Germline V gene data show CDR1 as MDHEN and CDR2 as SYDVKM. The CDR3 DNA reads TGTGCCACCGCCCTGGGACAGGCGTCCTACGAGCAGTACGTC. Amino acids: CATALGQASYEQYV.

The chain joins TRBV5-1 to TRBJ2-7; D perhaps matches TRBD1 (6 bases). This CDR3 is 13 amino acids long. Per the germline V gene, CDR1 is SGHRS and CDR2 is YFSETQ. V dropped 4 bases and J dropped 5 bases, with 13 bases sitting between them. The DNA for the CDR3 is TGCGCCAGCAGCCCACCGGGACACCACGAGCAGTACTTC. It codes for CASSPPGHHEQYF.